This is a list of T cell receptor beta chains from one sample in a study of T-cell reconstitution after alpha-beta-depleted transplantation in children. TCRdb itself ran the PCR reads through MiXCR, one entry per CDR3 protein. The sample records hundreds of thousands of distinct CDR3 sequences, 8% to 10% being singletons. The source material was PBMCs from the stem cell graft donor, sampled from the stem cell graft. The receptors shown here come from a human donor who donated a stem cell graft to a child with acute lymphoblastic leukemia. Both conserved end residues are part of each CDR3. A D gene is named only where the DNA matches it firmly. Only some rows state a clone size, as once, few, many or a class for expanded clones.

>many|TRBD1|TRBJ2-7|TRBV6-5
CASSYDRGLNEQYF
TGTGCCAGCAGTTACGACAGGGGGCTGAACGAGCAGTACTTC
>-|TRBD2|TRBJ2-7|TRBV20-1
CSARGRGGRYEQYF
TGCAGTGCTAGAGGGCGGGGGGGCCGTTACGAGCAGTACTTC
>few|TRBD1|TRBJ1-4|TRBV5-1
CASRRDRTGKDEKLFF
TGCGCCAGCAGACGGGACAGGACAGGGAAAGATGAAAAACTGTTTTTT
>few|TRBD1|TRBJ2-5|TRBV12-3/TRBV12-4
CASSKSGQGYQETQYF
TGTGCCAGCAGCAAATCGGGACAGGGGTACCAAGAGACCCAGTACTTC
>-|TRBD1|TRBJ2-1|TRBV7-2
CASSSRTGSYNEEFF
TGTGCCAGCAGCTCAAGGACAGGGAGCTACAATGAGGAGTTCTTC
>few|-|TRBJ1-1|TRBV20-1
CSARDGLGVTEAFF
TGCAGTGCTAGAGATGGACTCGGCGTAACTGAAGCTTTCTTT
>many|-|TRBJ2-1|TRBV6-6
CASSLYRDNEQFF
TGTGCCAGCAGTCTATACAGGGACAATGAGCAGTTCTTC
>few|-|TRBJ1-2|TRBV12-3/TRBV12-4
CASSVGTSYGYTF
TGTGCCAGCAGTGTAGGGACCTCGTATGGCTACACCTTC
>many|TRBD1|TRBJ1-1|TRBV18
CASSPYRGGGSEAFF
TGTGCCAGCTCACCCTACAGGGGAGGAGGCTCTGAAGCTTTCTTT
>few|-|TRBJ2-1|TRBV12-3/TRBV12-4
CASRGAVNEQFF
TGTGCCAGCAGGGGGGCCGTCAATGAGCAGTTCTTC
>few|-|TRBJ1-3|TRBV9
CASSVEGGNTIYF
TGTGCCAGCAGCGTAGAGGGGGGAAACACCATATATTTT
>many|-|TRBJ1-4|TRBV12-3/TRBV12-4
CASSSGEANEKLFF
TGTGCCAGCAGTTCAGGGGAGGCTAATGAAAAACTGTTTTTT
>-|-|TRBJ2-3|TRBV5-1
CASSAPELVGGDTQYF
TGCGCCAGCAGCGCCCCGGAACTAGTCGGGGGAGATACGCAGTATTTT
>few|TRBD2|TRBJ2-3|TRBV27
CASSLYPSGSTDTQYF
TGTGCCAGCAGTTTATATCCTAGCGGAAGCACAGATACGCAGTATTTT
>many|TRBD1|TRBJ2-3|TRBV5-1
CASSSGQGGGTDTQYF
TGCGCCAGCAGCTCCGGACAGGGAGGTGGGACAGATACGCAGTATTTT
>-|-|TRBJ2-3|TRBV10-3
CAISESGTSTDTQYF
TGTGCCATCAGTGAGTCGGGGACCAGCACAGATACGCAGTATTTT
>-|TRBD2|TRBJ2-1|TRBV20-1
CSAINSGGAGYEQFF
TGCAGTGCTATAAATAGCGGGGGGGCCGGCTATGAGCAGTTCTTC
>-|TRBD1|TRBJ2-7|TRBV11-1
CASSFIPTPGQGQYEQYF
TGTGCCAGCAGCTTTATCCCAACTCCGGGACAGGGACAATACGAGCAGTACTTC
>-|TRBD2|TRBJ2-1|TRBV6-1
CATQSSGGEPEQFF
TGTGCCACCCAATCTAGCGGGGGGGAACCTGAGCAGTTCTTC
>few|-|TRBJ1-2|TRBV20-1
CSASGTARKDYTF
TGCAGTGCTAGTGGGACGGCCAGAAAAGACTACACCTTC
>many|-|TRBJ1-6|TRBV19
CASSISRTYNSPLHF
TGTGCCAGTAGTATCTCACGCACCTATAATTCACCCCTCCACTTT
>few|TRBD1|TRBJ2-1|TRBV6-1
CASSPGQGTPHEQFF
TGTGCCAGCAGCCCCGGACAGGGGACCCCCCATGAGCAGTTCTTC
>many|-|TRBJ2-1|TRBV5-1
CASESGTRNNEQFF
TGCGCCAGCGAATCAGGGACAAGGAACAATGAGCAGTTCTTC
>many|-|TRBJ2-1|TRBV7-9
CASSLVVQFF
TGTGCCAGCAGCTTAGTCGTGCAGTTCTTC
>many|-|TRBJ2-3|TRBV5-1
CASSSDRHSTDTQYF
TGCGCCAGCAGCTCCGACAGGCATAGCACAGATACGCAGTATTTT
>-|-|TRBJ2-1|TRBV4-1
CASSQGRSKTYPYNEQFF
TGCGCCAGCAGCCAAGGAAGAAGTAAGACATACCCCTACAATGAGCAGTTCTTC
>-|TRBD2|TRBJ2-5|TRBV6-2/TRBV6-3
CASSPRAVAGGPRRAAETQYF
TGTGCCAGCAGTCCTAGAGCAGTAGCGGGGGGGCCTCGAAGAGCGGCCGAGACCCAGTACTTC
>-|-|TRBJ1-5|TRBV2
CASSGVSQPQHF
TGTGCCAGCAGTGGTGTGAGCCAGCCCCAGCATTTT
>many|-|TRBJ1-5|TRBV24-1
CATSEGNQPQHF
TGTGCCACCAGTGAGGGCAATCAGCCCCAGCATTTT
>medium-sized|-|TRBJ2-1|TRBV20-1
CSASEGDDEQFF
TGCAGTGCTAGTGAAGGGGACGATGAGCAGTTCTTC
>many|-|TRBJ2-7|TRBV27
CASSLSRVYEQYF
TGTGCCAGCAGTTTATCAAGGGTGTACGAGCAGTACTTC
>-|-|TRBJ1-5|TRBV2
CASSAGPGYGDQPQHF
TGTGCCAGCAGCGCCGGCCCGGGCTATGGGGATCAGCCCCAGCATTTT
>few|TRBD1|TRBJ1-1|TRBV12-3/TRBV12-4
CASSAGTGFGTEAFF
TGTGCCAGCAGTGCCGGGACAGGCTTCGGCACTGAAGCTTTCTTT